These T cell receptor beta chains were read from a single sample in a study of PD-1 blockade in classical Hodgkin lymphoma. Sequencing used immunoSEQ multiplex PCR; TCRdb keeps in-frame clones, though not all of them. The sample has 20,000 to 25,000 clones, almost 70% seen once. The sample here was peripheral blood mononuclear cells (PBMCs), taken at baseline. Receptor source: a human donor with classical Hodgkin lymphoma. Each CDR3 is given with its conserved first and last residue. Each record gives: V gene, clone size, D gene, J gene, CDR3 protein, CDR3 DNA. The D gene is left open where the match is weak. Only part of the rows carry a size: once, few, many, or a class if the clone is expanded.

V: TRBV11-2; size: .; D: .; J: TRBJ2-2; CDR3: CASSTLTATGELFF; DNA: TGTGCCAGCAGCACCCTCACTGCCACCGGGGAGCTGTTTTTT
V: TRBV7-9; size: .; D: .; J: TRBJ2-2; CDR3: CASSFLAIAGELFF; DNA: TGTGCCAGCAGCTTCCTAGCGATTGCCGGGGAGCTGTTTTTT
V: TRBV5-1; size: .; D: .; J: TRBJ2-1; CDR3: CASSLDGVYNEQFF; DNA: TGCGCCAGCAGCTTGGACGGAGTTTACAATGAGCAGTTCTTC
V: TRBV2; size: few; D: .; J: TRBJ2-2; CDR3: CASRRLRETKNTGELFF; DNA: TGTGCCAGCAGGCGTCTCCGGGAGACTAAGAACACCGGGGAGCTGTTTTTT
V: TRBV25-1; size: .; D: .; J: TRBJ1-6; CDR3: CASHSDRFGSPLHF; DNA: TGTGCCAGTCATTCTGACAGGTTCGGTTCACCCCTCCACTTT
V: TRBV7-9; size: once; D: .; J: TRBJ1-1; CDR3: CASSHDVGNTEAFF; DNA: TGTGCCAGCAGTCACGACGTAGGGAACACTGAAGCTTTCTTT
V: TRBV5-1; size: .; D: TRBD1; J: TRBJ1-4; CDR3: CASSLMGGGLGTNEKLFF; DNA: TGCGCCAGCAGCTTGATGGGAGGGGGCCTAGGAACTAATGAAAAACTGTTTTTT
V: TRBV19; size: .; D: TRBD2; J: TRBJ2-1; CDR3: CASSIRVGGTNEQFF; DNA: TGTGCCAGTAGTATTAGGGTGGGGGGGACGAATGAGCAGTTCTTC
V: TRBV19; size: .; D: .; J: TRBJ2-7; CDR3: CASRDSYNGSYEQYF; DNA: TGTGCCAGTAGGGACAGTTACAATGGGTCCTACGAGCAGTACTTC
V: TRBV7-9; size: .; D: .; J: TRBJ2-1; CDR3: CASSPSGNNEQFF; DNA: TGTGCCAGCAGCCCCTCAGGGAACAATGAGCAGTTCTTC
V: TRBV6-5; size: .; D: .; J: TRBJ1-3; CDR3: CASSYSGGSGNTIYF; DNA: TGTGCCAGCAGTTACTCAGGGGGCTCTGGAAACACCATATATTTT
V: TRBV9; size: .; D: .; J: TRBJ2-7; CDR3: CASSAGTATYEQYF; DNA: TGTGCCAGCAGCGCCGGAACAGCCACCTACGAGCAGTACTTC
V: TRBV28; size: .; D: TRBD1; J: TRBJ2-4; CDR3: CASSLKSGTVQAKNIQYF; DNA: TGTGCCAGCAGTTTAAAGTCCGGGACAGTTCAGGCCAAAAACATTCAGTACTTC
V: TRBV5-1; size: .; D: TRBD1; J: TRBJ2-7; CDR3: CASSLAETGDTYEQYF; DNA: TGCGCCAGCAGCTTGGCCGAGACAGGGGATACCTACGAGCAGTACTTC
V: TRBV30; size: few; D: TRBD2; J: TRBJ2-1; CDR3: CAWTGLAGVHSYNEQFF; DNA: TGTGCCTGGACTGGACTAGCGGGGGTCCACTCCTACAATGAGCAGTTCTTC
V: TRBV30; size: .; D: .; J: TRBJ2-3; CDR3: CAWSRGTDTQYF; DNA: TGTGCCTGGAGTAGAGGGACAGATACGCAGTATTTT
V: TRBV6-6; size: .; D: .; J: TRBJ1-2; CDR3: CASSPNRLYTF; DNA: TGTGCCAGCAGTCCCAATCGACTCTACACCTTC